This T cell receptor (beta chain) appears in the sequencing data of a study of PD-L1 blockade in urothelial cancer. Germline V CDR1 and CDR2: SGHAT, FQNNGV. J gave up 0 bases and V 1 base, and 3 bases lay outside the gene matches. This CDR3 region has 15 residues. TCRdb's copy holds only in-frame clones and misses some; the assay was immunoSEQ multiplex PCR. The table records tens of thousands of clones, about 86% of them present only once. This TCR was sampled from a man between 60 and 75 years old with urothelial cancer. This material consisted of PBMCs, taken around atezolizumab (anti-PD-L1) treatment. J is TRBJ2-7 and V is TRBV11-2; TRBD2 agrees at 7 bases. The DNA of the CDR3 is TGTGCCAGCAGCTTAGGAGGGAGGGCCTCCTACGAGCAGTACTTC. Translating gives CASSLGGRASYEQYF.